Shown below are 23 T cell receptor beta chains from a single sample sequenced in a study of shared clonotypes between healthy human individuals. Sequenced by immunoSEQ multiplex PCR; TCRdb stores in-frame clones only, minus some. The sample has some 2,100,000 clones, 85% to 95% seen once. The naive CD8 fraction comprised CD45RO-negative cells positively selected for CCR7 and excluded terminally differentiated effector memory CD45RA+ cells. Specimen: naive CD8+ T cells from PBMCs. These receptors were taken from a man between 18 and 35 years old in good health. Some clones in this sample may be carry-over from other donors' samples.

This clone was observed a handful of times. The chain has TRBV28 and TRBJ1-1; D call uncertain. The CDR3 extends over 14 amino acids. Between the trimmed V and J ends, which lost 3 bases and 3 bases, there was a span of 11 bases. From germline, CDR1 is MDHEN and CDR2 SYDVKM. CDR3 sequence reads: CASSFIPRDTEAFF. DNA of the CDR3: TGTGCCAGCAGTTTCATACCGAGGGACACTGAAGCTTTCTTT.

Remarks on this clone: The junction and the germline gene differ at one end; a read error may be behind it. V is TRBV6-6 and J is TRBJ2-7, with 12 positions matching TRBD2. CDR1 MNHNY and CDR2 SVGAGI come from the germline V gene (reference sequence). This CDR3 has 13 residues. CDR3 bases: TGTGCCAGCACTGGGCTAGCGGGAGGGCTACATTCATTC. It codes for CASTGLAGGLHSF.

The gene calls are TRBV15 and TRBJ1-1; tentative D call: TRBD1 (5 bases). V lost 0 bases, J lost 0 bases, and 8 bases lay in between. This CDR3 comprises 15 residues. Germline CDR1 LNHNV, CDR2 YYDKDF (reference sequence). CDR3: CATSRDRTLNTEAFF. CDR3 sequence (DNA): TGTGCCACCAGCAGAGACAGGACACTGAACACTGAAGCTTTCTTT.

The rearrangement links TRBV2 to TRBJ2-3, with 11 bases aligning to TRBD2. V shed 8 bases and J 0 bases; nucleotides not matched to a gene: 4. The germline gives CDR1 SNHLY, CDR2 FYNNEI. The CDR3 is made up of 15 amino acids. DNA of the CDR3: TGTGCCAGCGCCCGACTAGCGGGAAGCACAGATACGCAGTATTTT. Protein sequence: CASARLAGSTDTQYF.

The chain carries TRBV19 and TRBJ2-2, with a weak D call TRBD2 (5 bases). This CDR3 has 13 amino acids. Germline V CDR1 and CDR2: LNHDA, SQIVND (reference sequence). The CDR3 here is CVTEGLNTGELFF. The DNA for the CDR3 is TGTGTCACGGAAGGACTGAACACCGGGGAGCTGTTTTTT.

V and J are TRBV28 and TRBJ1-1; perhaps TRBD1 as D (5 bases). Germline CDR1 and CDR2: MDHEN and SYDVKM. The germline V and J ends were trimmed by 5 bases and 5 bases, with 15 bases remaining between them. This CDR3 spans 14 amino acids. Here the CDR3 DNA reads TGTGCCAGCAGTGTAGCAGGGAGTAGGACTGAAGCTTTCTTT. The encoded protein is CASSVAGSRTEAFF. The whole variable domain, filled in from reference TRBV28 and TRBJ1-1, reads DVKVTQSSRYLVKRTGEKVFLECVQDMDHENMFWYRQDPGLGLRLIYFSYDVKMKEKGDIPEGYSVSREKKERFSLILESASTNQTSMYLCASSVAGSRTEAFFGQGTRLTVV.

The V gene is TRBV2, the J gene TRBJ2-3; 9 bases fit TRBD1. V trimming: 2 bases; J trimming: 1 base; junction bases outside the gene matches: 4. Germline values: CDR1 SNHLY, CDR2 FYNNEI. The CDR3 length is 16 residues. The CDR3 reads CASSEPRDRGTDTQYF. CDR3 nucleotide sequence: TGTGCCAGCAGTGAACCGCGGGACAGGGGCACAGATACGCAGTATTTT.

This rearrangement joins TRBV7-9 to TRBJ2-7; possible D gene TRBD1, 5 bases. V gave up 1 base and J gave up 12 bases, with 10 bases separating them. Germline CDR1 and CDR2: SEHNR and FQNEAQ (reference sequence). The CDR3 totals 11 residues. The CDR3 coding sequence is TGTGCCAGCAGCTTAGGCATCGACAGGTACTTC. This sequence encodes CASSLGIDRYF.

About this clone: The junction and the germline gene differ at one end; a read error may be behind it. The gene calls are TRBV5-4 and TRBJ2-7; 9 bases are shared with TRBD1. This CDR3 is 12 amino acids long. Per the germline V gene, CDR1 is SGHNT and CDR2 is YYREEE (reference sequence). DNA for the CDR3: TGTGCCAGCAGCTTGGACTTCCGGGACAGGGATTTC. Protein product: CASSLDFRDRDF.

The chain links TRBV4-3 to TRBJ1-2; D remains unclear. With 0 bases removed from V and 4 bases from J, the gap between germline ends came to 24 bases. Germline loops: CDR1 LGHNA, CDR2 YSLEER. The CDR3 totals 19 residues. CDR3 nucleotide sequence: TGCGCCAGCAGCCAAGACAGGCAGCCATCAACCACCCGTGGCTATGGCTACACCTTC. Its translation: CASSQDRQPSTTRGYGYTF.

The chain is built from TRBV7-2 and TRBJ2-1; TRBD2 is a possible D gene (6 bases). Germline CDR1 is SGHTA and CDR2 is FQGNSA. The V end lost 2 bases, the J end lost 5 bases, and 10 bases lay between the germline ends. This CDR3 comprises 14 residues. The CDR3 protein is CASSLIAENNEQFF. In nucleotides, the CDR3 is TGTGCCAGCAGCTTAATAGCGGAGAACAATGAGCAGTTCTTC.

V is TRBV19 and J is TRBJ2-2; 9 bases fit TRBD1. Germline CDR1 LNHDA, CDR2 SQIVND (reference sequence). V was pared by 7 bases and J by 3 bases, with 6 bases of the junction left unmatched. This CDR3 has 15 amino acids. DNA for the CDR3: TGTGCCAGTATGGGGACAGGGAGAGACACCGGGGAGCTGTTTTTT. Protein: CASMGTGRDTGELFF.

V and J are TRBV7-9 and TRBJ2-5; 8 bases map to TRBD1. The germline gives CDR1 SEHNR, CDR2 FQNEAQ (reference sequence). The length of the CDR3 is 15 residues. The V segment lost 0 bases and the J segment 4 bases; nucleotides outside the gene matches: 4. The CDR3 protein is CASSLADRVIETQYF. As DNA, the CDR3 is TGTGCCAGCAGCTTAGCGGACAGGGTGATAGAGACCCAGTACTTC.

This chain connects TRBV27 to TRBJ2-1; TRBD2 matches 9 bases. The CDR3 runs 15 residues. Per germline, CDR1 MNHEY and CDR2 SMNVEV (reference sequence). With V trimmed by 6 bases and J by 8 bases, 11 bases remained unmatched. The CDR3 here is CASRGLAGGVHEQFF. The CDR3 DNA is TGTGCCAGCAGGGGACTAGCAGGAGGCGTCCATGAGCAGTTCTTC.

V and J are TRBV19 and TRBJ2-1; no definite D call. CDR1 LNHDA and CDR2 SQIVND come from the germline V gene (reference sequence). V gave up 5 bases and J gave up 4 bases, with 9 bases separating them. This CDR3 spans 13 amino acids. The CDR3 DNA reads TGTGCCAGTAGTGTGTCAGATTACAATGAGCAGTTCTTC. It codes for CASSVSDYNEQFF.

V usage is TRBV9 and J usage is TRBJ2-3, with D hard to call. Trimming pared 0 bases from V and 7 bases from J, leaving 9 bases between. CDR1 and CDR2 from the germline V gene are SGDLS and YYNGEE. The CDR3 consists of 13 residues. The CDR3 region has the DNA TGTGCCAGCAGCGTAGATAAGTTTAATACGCAGTATTTT. It is translated as CASSVDKFNTQYF.

The genes are TRBV5-1 and TRBJ2-1; 11 nucleotides line up with TRBD1. Unmatched junction bases numbered 5, after V lost 0 bases and J lost 6 bases. Germline CDR1 and CDR2: SGHRS and YFSETQ. This CDR3 has 16 amino acids. CDR3: CASSLGPGTGGNEQFF. In nucleotides, the CDR3 is TGCGCCAGCAGCTTGGGACCAGGGACAGGGGGCAATGAGCAGTTCTTC.

The J gene is TRBJ1-4, the V gene TRBV5-1, with D uncertain. The CDR3 totals 15 residues. V lost 3 bases and J 0 bases, leaving 9 bases between the germline ends. From germline, CDR1 is SGHRS and CDR2 YFSETQ. In DNA form, the CDR3 reads TGCGCCAGCAGCTCCTCGGCGGCAACTAATGAAAAACTGTTTTTT. It yields the protein CASSSSAATNEKLFF.

V gene TRBV28 combines with J gene TRBJ1-5; D remains ambiguous. Trimming shortened V by 10 bases and J by 0 bases, and 7 bases separated the two germline ends. The CDR3 loop spans 12 amino acids. Germline CDR1 is MDHEN and CDR2 is SYDVKM. The CDR3 loop reads CATKYSNQPQHF. CDR3 bases: TGTGCCACCAAATATAGCAATCAGCCCCAGCATTTT.

The chain has TRBV18 and TRBJ2-5; 14 positions match TRBD2. The CDR3 is made up of 16 amino acids. Per germline, CDR1 KGHSH and CDR2 LQKENI. Trimming removed 2 bases from V and 7 bases from J; junction bases left unmatched: 6. CDR3 bases: TGTGCCAGCTCACCAAGGACTAGCGGGAGGTGGGCGACCCAGTACTTC. Its translation: CASSPRTSGRWATQYF.

This clone was recorded a few times. The J gene is TRBJ1-1, the V gene TRBV5-4; the match to TRBD1 covers 9 bases. Germline CDR1 is SGHNT and CDR2 is YYREEE (reference sequence). The CDR3 is 14 amino acids. V shed 5 bases, J shed 2 bases, and the junction held 4 bases outside the gene matches. The DNA for the CDR3 is TGTGCCAGCAGTCACAGGGGGCGAAACACTGAAGCTTTCTTT. It encodes CASSHRGRNTEAFF.

The J gene is TRBJ2-7, the V gene TRBV19; TRBD2 might be the D (5 bases). Germline CDR1 LNHDA, CDR2 SQIVND (reference sequence). The CDR3 runs 13 residues. Trimming pared 5 bases from V and 3 bases from J, leaving 11 bases between. The CDR3 sequence is CASSEGMGYEQYF. In DNA form, the CDR3 reads TGTGCCAGTAGTGAGGGAATGGGCTACGAGCAGTACTTC.

The CDR3 reads CASTAGHSNQPQHF. The CDR3 nucleotides read TGTGCCAGTACCGCGGGGCATAGCAATCAGCCCCAGCATTTT. The genes are TRBV19 and TRBJ1-5, with a tentative D call TRBD1 (5 bases). This CDR3 spans 14 amino acids. Germline CDR1 is LNHDA and CDR2 is SQIVND (reference sequence). Trimming stripped 7 bases from V and 0 bases from J, with 10 bases between.